The clone carrying this T cell receptor beta chain was detected ten times or more. These data are taken from a study of metastatic and nonmetastatic thyroid tumors. Prior to thyroid surgery, none of the patients had received any treatment. Through MiXCR, TCRdb re-clonotyped the PCR reads. The sample contains about 60,000 clones, roughly 17% of which appear only once. The receptor's source is a male donor with papillary thyroid cancer or a benign thyroid nodule (not recorded which). Some clones in this sample may be carry-over from other donors' samples. Specimen: blood.

CDR3 sequence (DNA): TGTGCCAGCAGCTTCGGACTAGCGGGAGAGAACGGGGAGCTGTTTTTT. Its translation is CASSFGLAGENGELFF. This chain joins TRBV13 and TRBJ2-2; 13 nucleotides align to TRBD2. Germline loops: CDR1 PRHDT, CDR2 FYEKMQ (reference sequence). Trimming took 3 bases from V and 7 from J; bases not matched to a gene: 5. The CDR3 is 16 amino acids.